The rows below give T cell receptor beta chains drawn from one sample of a study of blood T cells in healthy people across ages. MiXCR was run by TCRdb on the 5' RACE reads, yielding one entry per CDR3 protein. The table has 1.5 million to 2 million distinct CDR3 sequences, roughly 28% seen once. Sequencing was performed on blood. Source of these receptors: a young woman in good health. Each CDR3 is given without its conserved first and last residue. The size of a clone is reported for some rows only, either as once, few or many, or as a class for expanded clones.

j_gene,v_gene,abundance,len,CDR3aa
TRBJ1-2,TRBV4-1,.,13,ASSQGTATGYGYT
TRBJ2-5,TRBV7-8,few,14,ASSSRTSGTRETQY
TRBJ2-7,TRBV12-3/TRBV12-4,many,12,ASSLSYGFGEQY
TRBJ1-5,TRBV5-1,.,13,ASSPDGQPNQPQH
TRBJ2-1,TRBV6-2/TRBV6-3,few,11,ASHGGFRNEQF
TRBJ1-4,TRBV29-1,many,14,SVGRTGDATNEKLF
.,TRBV2,.,13,ASRASGQKTYEQY
TRBJ2-3,TRBV9,.,12,ATSPKYSTDTQY
TRBJ2-7,TRBV11-2,few,12,ASSLDTPGYEQY
TRBJ2-1,TRBV5-1,once,14,ASSLKAGPSYNEQF
TRBJ1-1,TRBV3-1,.,13,ASSLWEVRGTEAF
TRBJ2-3,TRBV12-3/TRBV12-4,few,10,ASSSDRLSQY
TRBJ2-4,TRBV15,.,13,ATSSLSVAKNIQY
TRBJ2-3,TRBV4-3,.,14,ASSPGILAGTDTQY
TRBJ1-2,TRBV7-6,.,13,ASSNTAGGGYGYT
TRBJ2-6,TRBV19,few,11,ASSIMGANVLT
TRBJ1-1,TRBV29-1,.,10,SVDRVATEAF
TRBJ1-5,TRBV27,few,12,ASSRGQNNQPQH
TRBJ2-7,TRBV28,few,11,ASSLSLVQIRY
TRBJ1-5,TRBV6-5,few,11,ASSYASGQPQH